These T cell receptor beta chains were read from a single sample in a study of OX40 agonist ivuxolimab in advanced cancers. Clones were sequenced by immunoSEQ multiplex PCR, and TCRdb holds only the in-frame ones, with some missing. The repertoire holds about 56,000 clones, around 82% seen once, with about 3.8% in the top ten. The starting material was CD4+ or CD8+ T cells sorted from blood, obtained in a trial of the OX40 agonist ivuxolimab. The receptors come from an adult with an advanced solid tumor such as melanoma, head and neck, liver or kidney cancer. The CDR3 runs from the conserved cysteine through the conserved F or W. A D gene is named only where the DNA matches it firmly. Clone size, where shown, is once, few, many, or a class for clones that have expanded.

cdr3_nt: TGTGCCAGCAGCTTGACCCCCCAGGCTCCCGGGGAGCTGTTTTTT
cdr3_aa: CASSLTPQAPGELFF
clone_size: -
j_call: TRBJ2-2
v_call: TRBV7-6
d_call: -
cdr3_length: 15

cdr3_nt: TGCGCCAGCAGCGCCTCCGGGACACTCGAGCAGTACTTC
cdr3_aa: CASSASGTLEQYF
clone_size: -
j_call: TRBJ2-7
v_call: TRBV5-1
d_call: -
cdr3_length: 13

cdr3_nt: TGTGCCAGCACATCCAACCGACGCTCCTACGAGCAGTACTTC
cdr3_aa: CASTSNRRSYEQYF
clone_size: -
j_call: TRBJ2-7
v_call: TRBV6-5
d_call: -
cdr3_length: 14

cdr3_nt: TGTGCCAGCAGTCTACAGGGTCTTGGCTACACCTTC
cdr3_aa: CASSLQGLGYTF
clone_size: few
j_call: TRBJ1-2
v_call: TRBV6-6
d_call: -
cdr3_length: 12

cdr3_nt: TGCGCCAGCAGCCCCGGGACAGGGGTTGGAATGAACACTGAAGCTTTCTTT
cdr3_aa: CASSPGTGVGMNTEAFF
clone_size: -
j_call: TRBJ1-1
v_call: TRBV5-1
d_call: TRBD1
cdr3_length: 17

cdr3_nt: TGTGCCAGTAGGACAGGGGTGCGCAATCAGCCCCAGCATTTT
cdr3_aa: CASRTGVRNQPQHF
clone_size: -
j_call: TRBJ1-5
v_call: TRBV19
d_call: TRBD1
cdr3_length: 14

cdr3_nt: TGTGCCAGCAGCTTACAGGGCTTCCTTGGGGAGCTGTTTTTT
cdr3_aa: CASSLQGFLGELFF
clone_size: -
j_call: TRBJ2-2
v_call: TRBV7-3
d_call: -
cdr3_length: 14

cdr3_nt: TGTGCCAGCAGCGTAGTGAGCGGGGGGTTCTCCGGGGAGCTGTTTTTT
cdr3_aa: CASSVVSGGFSGELFF
clone_size: -
j_call: TRBJ2-2
v_call: TRBV9
d_call: TRBD2
cdr3_length: 16

cdr3_nt: TGTGCCAGCAGTTACCAAGACAGGGATAATTCACCCCTCCACTTT
cdr3_aa: CASSYQDRDNSPLHF
clone_size: -
j_call: TRBJ1-6
v_call: TRBV6-5
d_call: TRBD1
cdr3_length: 15

cdr3_nt: TGTGCCAGCAGTTTTTTTCGGGGACTAGCGGGACCGAACACCGGGGAGCTGTTTTTT
cdr3_aa: CASSFFRGLAGPNTGELFF
clone_size: -
j_call: TRBJ2-2
v_call: TRBV27
d_call: TRBD2
cdr3_length: 19

cdr3_nt: TGTGCCAGCTCACCACCGGACGGCACCGGGGAGCTGTTTTTT
cdr3_aa: CASSPPDGTGELFF
clone_size: -
j_call: TRBJ2-2
v_call: TRBV18
d_call: -
cdr3_length: 14

cdr3_nt: TGTGCCAGCAGTTTATCCGGACAGGGGGCGATCGGCAATCAGCCCCAGCATTTT
cdr3_aa: CASSLSGQGAIGNQPQHF
clone_size: -
j_call: TRBJ1-5
v_call: TRBV28
d_call: TRBD1
cdr3_length: 18

cdr3_nt: TGTGCCACCCGTCCCTCTGGAAACACCATATATTTT
cdr3_aa: CATRPSGNTIYF
clone_size: few
j_call: TRBJ1-3
v_call: TRBV19
d_call: -
cdr3_length: 12

cdr3_nt: TGTGCCAGTAGTATTTGGGATACGCAGTATTTT
cdr3_aa: CASSIWDTQYF
clone_size: -
j_call: TRBJ2-3
v_call: TRBV19
d_call: -
cdr3_length: 11

cdr3_nt: TGTGCCAGCTCATCGAAGGGGATAGAAAATGAAAAACTGTTTTTT
cdr3_aa: CASSSKGIENEKLFF
clone_size: -
j_call: TRBJ1-4
v_call: TRBV6-6
d_call: -
cdr3_length: 15

cdr3_nt: TGCGCCAGCAGAGGGGGAGAGACCCAGTACTTC
cdr3_aa: CASRGGETQYF
clone_size: -
j_call: TRBJ2-5
v_call: TRBV10-2
d_call: -
cdr3_length: 11

cdr3_nt: TGTGCCATCAGTGATAAAGGGACGGGAGAGAGGACTGAAGCTTTCTTT
cdr3_aa: CAISDKGTGERTEAFF
clone_size: once
j_call: TRBJ1-1
v_call: TRBV10-3
d_call: -
cdr3_length: 16

cdr3_nt: TGTGCCAGCAGTGCAACTAGCGGGGGGAACATTCAGTACTTC
cdr3_aa: CASSATSGGNIQYF
clone_size: once
j_call: TRBJ2-4
v_call: TRBV28
d_call: TRBD2
cdr3_length: 14

cdr3_nt: TGTGCCAGCAGCCAGGCGGGGGCCCGGGAGACCGGGGAGCTGTTTTTT
cdr3_aa: CASSQAGARETGELFF
clone_size: -
j_call: TRBJ2-2
v_call: TRBV2
d_call: -
cdr3_length: 16

cdr3_nt: TGTGCCAGCAGCCCCACGGGCGGGACTGAAGCTTTCTTT
cdr3_aa: CASSPTGGTEAFF
clone_size: -
j_call: TRBJ1-1
v_call: TRBV7-2
d_call: -
cdr3_length: 13

cdr3_nt: TGTGCCAGCGGGGGGACTAGCTTCGGGGAGCTGTTTTTT
cdr3_aa: CASGGTSFGELFF
clone_size: few
j_call: TRBJ2-2
v_call: TRBV6-1
d_call: TRBD2
cdr3_length: 13

cdr3_nt: TGTGCCAGCAGTTCTAGCGGGACCACAGATACGCAGTATTTT
cdr3_aa: CASSSSGTTDTQYF
clone_size: -
j_call: TRBJ2-3
v_call: TRBV6-5
d_call: TRBD2
cdr3_length: 14

cdr3_nt: TGTGCCAGCAGCCTTAGGGCAGGGTCTAACCCCTACGAGCAGTACTTC
cdr3_aa: CASSLRAGSNPYEQYF
clone_size: -
j_call: TRBJ2-7
v_call: TRBV11-2
d_call: -
cdr3_length: 16

cdr3_nt: TGTGCCAGCAGTGACCGGACAAGAAACACTGAAGCTTTCTTT
cdr3_aa: CASSDRTRNTEAFF
clone_size: -
j_call: TRBJ1-1
v_call: TRBV6-5
d_call: -
cdr3_length: 14

cdr3_nt: TGTGCCAGCAGTGAGCCAGGGAAGACTGAAGCTTTCTTT
cdr3_aa: CASSEPGKTEAFF
clone_size: -
j_call: TRBJ1-1
v_call: TRBV25-1
d_call: -
cdr3_length: 13

cdr3_nt: TGTGCCAGCACCGACCCAGTGAGCGGCACTGAAGCTTTCTTT
cdr3_aa: CASTDPVSGTEAFF
clone_size: -
j_call: TRBJ1-1
v_call: TRBV6-1
d_call: -
cdr3_length: 14

cdr3_nt: TGTGCCAGCAAACGGGATGCAGGGGCCTACGGGCAGTACTTC
cdr3_aa: CASKRDAGAYGQYF
clone_size: few
j_call: TRBJ2-7
v_call: TRBV6-6
d_call: -
cdr3_length: 14

cdr3_nt: TGTGCCAGCAGCAGGGGGCCAGGTCAGCCCCAGCATTTT
cdr3_aa: CASSRGPGQPQHF
clone_size: -
j_call: TRBJ1-5
v_call: TRBV7-7
d_call: TRBD1
cdr3_length: 13

cdr3_nt: TGTGCCAGCAGTACCCCGGGACAGGGGAGGGATCAGCCCCAGCATTTT
cdr3_aa: CASSTPGQGRDQPQHF
clone_size: -
j_call: TRBJ1-5
v_call: TRBV28
d_call: TRBD1
cdr3_length: 16

cdr3_nt: TGTGCCAGCAGCATAGAGAGGGCGGGGGGAAGCACAGATACGCAGTATTTT
cdr3_aa: CASSIERAGGSTDTQYF
clone_size: -
j_call: TRBJ2-3
v_call: TRBV7-2
d_call: TRBD2
cdr3_length: 17

cdr3_nt: TGCGCCAGCAGCGAAAACAGGGGAAAACTGTTTTTT
cdr3_aa: CASSENRGKLFF
clone_size: -
j_call: TRBJ1-4
v_call: TRBV10-1
d_call: TRBD1
cdr3_length: 12

cdr3_nt: TGTGCCAGCTCACGAGCGGGAGTCTACAATGAGCAGTTCTTC
cdr3_aa: CASSRAGVYNEQFF
clone_size: -
j_call: TRBJ2-1
v_call: TRBV18
d_call: TRBD2
cdr3_length: 14

cdr3_nt: TGTGCCAGCAGCCCGCGTTTGGGACAGGGGGGCCTAAACACCATATATTTT
cdr3_aa: CASSPRLGQGGLNTIYF
clone_size: once
j_call: TRBJ1-3
v_call: TRBV5-8
d_call: TRBD1
cdr3_length: 17

cdr3_nt: TGTGCCAGTAGTAAACAGGTCCCCTACGAGCAGTACTTC
cdr3_aa: CASSKQVPYEQYF
clone_size: -
j_call: TRBJ2-7
v_call: TRBV19
d_call: -
cdr3_length: 13

cdr3_nt: TGTGCCAGCAGCTTAGGCGGGGTAGGGAGGGGCACTGAAGCTTTCTTT
cdr3_aa: CASSLGGVGRGTEAFF
clone_size: -
j_call: TRBJ1-1
v_call: TRBV7-2
d_call: -
cdr3_length: 16

cdr3_nt: TGTGCCAGCAGCCTCCGGACAGGGGGATTTCAGCCCCAGCATTTT
cdr3_aa: CASSLRTGGFQPQHF
clone_size: -
j_call: TRBJ1-5
v_call: TRBV7-9
d_call: TRBD1
cdr3_length: 15